One and the same sample provided the 22 T cell receptor beta chains below, sequenced in a study of OX40 agonist ivuxolimab in advanced cancers. Some clones are missing from TCRdb's copy, which holds only in-frame ones; the method was immunoSEQ multiplex PCR. The sample has 95,000 to 150,000 clones; over 85% are singletons. The sample in question was CD4+ or CD8+ T cells sorted from blood, obtained in a trial of the OX40 agonist ivuxolimab. The receptors stem from an adult with an advanced solid tumor such as melanoma, head and neck, liver or kidney cancer.

The J gene is TRBJ2-2, the V gene TRBV6-4; possible D gene TRBD1, 6 bases. There are 14 residues in the CDR3. Trimming removed 7 bases at V and 6 bases at J, with 15 bases between. The germline gives CDR1 MRHNA, CDR2 SNTAGT. Here the CDR3 reads CASTPHRAPGELFF. In DNA, the CDR3 is TGTGCCAGCACCCCCCACAGGGCCCCCGGGGAGCTGTTTTTT.

V is TRBV19 and J is TRBJ2-5, with 9 bases that match TRBD2. Trimming at V came to 7 bases and at J to 4 bases, leaving 13 bases not matched to a gene. CDR3 length: 16 amino acids. Per the germline V gene, CDR1 is LNHDA and CDR2 is SQIVND (reference sequence). CDR3 sequence (DNA): TGTGCCAGTACCCAAAAAGGGGGGACTAGCCTAGAGACCCAGTACTTC. Its translation is CASTQKGGTSLETQYF.

The genes are TRBV4-3 and TRBJ2-6, with D unresolved. CDR3 length: 17 residues. Germline CDR1 reads LGHNA; CDR2 reads YSLEER. V was cut by 0 bases and J by 2 bases, with 11 bases left in between. The CDR3 region is CASSQDLGSPGANVLTF. CDR3 DNA sequence: TGCGCCAGCAGCCAAGATCTGGGTTCACCTGGGGCCAACGTCCTGACTTTC.

The chain has TRBV6-6 and TRBJ1-4; D is possibly TRBD1 (5 bases). This CDR3 contains 14 residues. Germline V gives CDR1 MNHNY, CDR2 SVGAGI (reference sequence). Deletions cut 3 bases from V and 7 bases from J, with 12 bases between. The CDR3 nucleotides are TGTGCCAGCAGTTATGCCGGCGACAGTGAAAAACTGTTTTTT. This encodes CASSYAGDSEKLFF.

The J gene is TRBJ1-1, the V gene TRBV7-2, with TRBD1 as a possible D gene (5 bases). The CDR3 runs 13 residues. V lost 5 bases and J 6 bases, leaving 13 bases between the germline ends. Germline V gene data show CDR1 as SGHTA and CDR2 as FQGNSA. This chain's CDR3 is CASSPAGIAEAFF. DNA for the CDR3: TGTGCCAGCAGCCCCGCAGGGATCGCTGAAGCTTTCTTT.

CDR3 region: CASSLGAGNSYEQYF. Here the CDR3 DNA reads TGTGCCAGCAGCTTGGGTGCGGGGAACTCCTACGAGCAGTACTTC. The chain combines TRBV5-4 with TRBJ2-7; maybe TRBD2 (6 bases). This CDR3 has 15 amino acids. Germline values: CDR1 SGHNT, CDR2 YYREEE (reference sequence). V was trimmed by 0 bases and J by 0 bases, leaving 10 bases between them.

The rearrangement links TRBV11-2 to TRBJ1-2; no reliable D call. This CDR3 is 11 amino acids long. In germline, CDR1 is SGHAT, CDR2 FQNNGV. Trimming took 5 bases from V and 8 from J, leaving 9 bases between them. CDR3 sequence reads: CASSRAVGYTF. CDR3 bases: TGTGCCAGCAGCCGCGCCGTGGGCTACACCTTC.

This chain uses TRBV6-5 with TRBJ2-5; TRBD1 might be the D (6 bases). The germline gives CDR1 MNHEY, CDR2 SVGAGI. CDR3 size: 12 residues. The V gene lost 6 bases and the J gene lost 5 bases, with 10 bases spanning the gap. CDR3 in DNA: TGTGCCAGCAGGACAGGAAGGGAGACCCAGTACTTC. Translated, it gives CASRTGRETQYF.

This chain links TRBV5-1 with TRBJ2-5, with D perhaps TRBD1 (5 bases). Trimming pared 2 bases from V and 3 bases from J, leaving 14 bases between. CDR1 is SGHRS, CDR2 YFSETQ, per germline. The CDR3 length is 15 residues. In DNA form, the CDR3 reads TGCGCCAGCAGCTTAACAGTGGGGCTCGAAGAGACCCAGTACTTC. It specifies CASSLTVGLEETQYF.

This clone was recorded once. The V call is TRBV2, the J call TRBJ2-1; 9 nucleotides align to TRBD2. Per germline, CDR1 SNHLY and CDR2 FYNNEI. V lost 1 base and J lost 9; bases outside the gene matches: 7. The CDR3 is 15 residues long. CDR3 residues: CASSEDAGGLGEQFF. DNA for the CDR3: TGTGCCAGCAGTGAAGATGCGGGAGGGCTCGGTGAGCAGTTCTTC.

The rearrangement uses TRBV7-3 and TRBJ2-7; D possibly corresponds to TRBD1 (7 bases). V lost 5 bases, J lost 5 bases, and 13 bases lay in between. Germline V gene data show CDR1 as SGHTA and CDR2 as FQGTGA. The CDR3 spans 13 residues. The DNA of the CDR3 is TGTGCCAGCAGCCCAATCAGGGGGGACGAGCAGTACTTC. It translates to CASSPIRGDEQYF.

CDR3 DNA: TGTGCCAGCAGCCTACTAGCGGGAGCGGATACGCAGTATTTT. Residues: CASSLLAGADTQYF. V gene TRBV11-2 combines with J gene TRBJ2-3, with TRBD2 matching over 11 bases. Losses at the gene ends were 5 bases for V and 6 bases for J; bases not matched to a gene: 4. The CDR3 is 14 amino acids. Germline CDR1 reads SGHAT; CDR2 reads FQNNGV.

The chain employs TRBV19 and TRBJ2-7, with TRBD1 matching over 8 bases. The CDR3 covers 16 residues. Germline CDR1 is LNHDA and CDR2 is SQIVND (reference sequence). Trimming took 5 bases from V and 7 from J; bases not matched to a gene: 16. CDR3 sequence: CASSPGQGLSPEEQYF. The CDR3 DNA sequence: TGTGCCAGTAGTCCCGGACAGGGCCTATCTCCGGAAGAGCAGTACTTC.

The chain recombines TRBV4-2 with TRBJ2-5; D gene unclear. The CDR3 length is 14 residues. Germline assignment: CDR1 LGHNA and CDR2 YNFKEQ. The germline V and J ends were trimmed by 1 base and 0 bases, with 6 bases remaining between them. CDR3 nucleotide sequence: TGTGCCAGCAGCCAAGGGGGAAACCAAGAGACCCAGTACTTC. Translating gives CASSQGGNQETQYF.

The chain couples TRBV7-8 to TRBJ1-5; 9 nucleotides line up with TRBD1. Germline CDR1 and CDR2: SGHVS and FQNEAQ. The V gene end was trimmed by 4 bases and the J gene end by 6 bases; junction bases not matched to a gene: 10. The CDR3 runs 16 residues. CDR3 sequence reads: CASSYAHGTGSQPQHF. The CDR3 bases are TGTGCCAGCAGCTACGCCCATGGGACAGGGAGTCAGCCCCAGCATTTT.

The J gene is TRBJ2-3, the V gene TRBV5-1, with D possibly TRBD2 on 6 matching bases. CDR1 and CDR2 from the germline V gene are SGHRS and YFSETQ. This CDR3 has 15 residues. V was cut by 7 bases and J by 4 bases, with 19 bases left in between. CDR3 region: CASFPGTLQSDTQYF. The CDR3, as DNA: TGCGCCAGCTTTCCCGGGACTCTACAGTCAGATACGCAGTATTTT. Full variable domain (rest looked up from reference TRBV5-1 and TRBJ2-3): KAGVTQTPRYLIKTRGQQVTLSCSPISGHRSVSWYQQTPGQGLQFLFEYFSETQRNKGNFPGRFSGRQFSNSRSEMNVSTLELGDSALYLCASFPGTLQSDTQYFGPGTRLTVL.

The V and J genes are TRBV18 and TRBJ2-7; perhaps TRBD2 as D (5 bases). Per the germline V gene, CDR1 is KGHSH and CDR2 is LQKENI. This CDR3 comprises 13 residues. Trimming stripped 5 bases from V and 3 bases from J, with 11 bases between. CDR3 loop: CASSTPGNYEQYF. The CDR3 DNA reads TGTGCCAGCTCAACCCCGGGAAACTACGAGCAGTACTTC.

The rearrangement joins TRBV7-9 to TRBJ1-1; D remains ambiguous. The ends were cut back, 5 bases at V and 5 bases at J, with 12 bases in the middle. The germline gives CDR1 SEHNR, CDR2 FQNEAQ (reference sequence). The CDR3 covers 13 residues. The CDR3 DNA reads as TGTGCCAGCAGCCCCATTAGAAAAACTGAAGCTTTCTTT. It encodes CASSPIRKTEAFF.

As regards this clone: Compared with germline, one end of the junction differs, possibly owing to a read error. This chain joins TRBV5-4 and TRBJ2-6; possible D gene TRBD2, 5 bases. CDR1 is SGHNT and CDR2 is YYREEE in the germline V gene (reference sequence). The CDR3 is 15 residues long. The CDR3 reads CASSPPGVGTNVLTF. DNA for the CDR3: TGTGCCAGCAGCCCCCCCGGGGTTGGGACCAACGTCCTGACTTTC.

This chain links TRBV6-1 with TRBJ2-3, with 10 nucleotides matching TRBD2. J gave up 1 base and V 6 bases, and 4 bases lay outside the gene matches. This CDR3 has 15 amino acids. Germline CDR1 MNHNS, CDR2 SASEGT. The CDR3 region has the DNA TGTGCCAGCAGATCAGCGGGGGGGGGCACAGATACGCAGTATTTT. It yields the protein CASRSAGGGTDTQYF.

In DNA form, the CDR3 reads TGTGCCAGCAGTGTACAGGGGCGGAATTCACCCCTCCACTTT. It specifies CASSVQGRNSPLHF. The chain carries TRBV2 and TRBJ1-6; TRBD1 aligns across 7 bases. The V gene end was trimmed by 4 bases and the J gene end by 7 bases; junction bases not matched to a gene: 4. CDR1 and CDR2 (germline): SNHLY, FYNNEI. The CDR3 sequence is 14 residues long.

This clone occurred once. The rearrangement joins TRBV5-1 to TRBJ1-2, with 7 bases identical to TRBD1. Germline values: CDR1 SGHRS, CDR2 YFSETQ. This CDR3 contains 14 residues. Trimming took 0 bases from V and 7 from J; bases not matched to a gene: 6. In nucleotides, the CDR3 is TGCGCCAGCAGCTTGGACAGGGGTCAGGGTGGCTACACCTTC. Encoded protein: CASSLDRGQGGYTF.